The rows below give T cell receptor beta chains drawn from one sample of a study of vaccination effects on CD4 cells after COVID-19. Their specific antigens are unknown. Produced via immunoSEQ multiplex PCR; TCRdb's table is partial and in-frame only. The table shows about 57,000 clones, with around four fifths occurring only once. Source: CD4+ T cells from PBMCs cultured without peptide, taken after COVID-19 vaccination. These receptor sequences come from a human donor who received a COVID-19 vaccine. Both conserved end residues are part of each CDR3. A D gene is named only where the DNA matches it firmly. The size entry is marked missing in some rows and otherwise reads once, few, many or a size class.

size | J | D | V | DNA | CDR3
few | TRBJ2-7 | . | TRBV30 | TGTGCCTGGAGTGTACGGAACAGGGCCTCCTCCTCCTACGAGCAGTACTTC | CAWSVRNRASSSYEQYF
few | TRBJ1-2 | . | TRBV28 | TGTGCCAGCAGTTTAAGACAGGTCTATGGCTACACCTTC | CASSLRQVYGYTF
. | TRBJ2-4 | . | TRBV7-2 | TGTGCCAGCAATTTGGGGGGAAAAAACATTCAGTACTTC | CASNLGGKNIQYF
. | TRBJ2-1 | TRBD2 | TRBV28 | TGTGCCAGCAGTTTACGGGCAGGGAGGGGGTTCTTC | CASSLRAGRGFF
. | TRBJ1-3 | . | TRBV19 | TGTGCCAGTAGTGACCTTGGACGGAGCTCTGGAAACACCATATATTTT | CASSDLGRSSGNTIYF
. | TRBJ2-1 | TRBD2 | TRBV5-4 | TGTGCCAGCAGCCGTAGCGGGGGGATTTACAATGAGCAGTTCTTC | CASSRSGGIYNEQFF
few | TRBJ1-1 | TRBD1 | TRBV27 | TGTGCCAGCAGTTTAAAGGGACAGGGCTTGACTGAAGCTTTCTTT | CASSLKGQGLTEAFF
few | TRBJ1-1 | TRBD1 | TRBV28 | TGTGCCAGCAGAGGCTCTGGACAGGGGAACACTGAAGCTTTCTTT | CASRGSGQGNTEAFF
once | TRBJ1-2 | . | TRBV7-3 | TGTGCCAGCAGCTTAACCCCAGGAAACTATGGCTACACCTTC | CASSLTPGNYGYTF
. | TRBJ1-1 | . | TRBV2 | TGTGCCAGCAGTTACAGCGGGATGAACACTGAAGCTTTCTTT | CASSYSGMNTEAFF
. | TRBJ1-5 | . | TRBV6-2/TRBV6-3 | TGTGCCAGCAGTTACTGGGGGTTGCAGCCCCAGCATTTT | CASSYWGLQPQHF
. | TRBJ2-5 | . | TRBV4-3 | TGCGCCAGCAGCCAAGATGGGGGGGCCCTCCAAGAGACCCAGTACTTC | CASSQDGGALQETQYF
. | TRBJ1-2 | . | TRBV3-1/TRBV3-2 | TGTGCCAGCAGCCTCGGGGCTACCCCATTCGGCTACACCTTC | CASSLGATPFGYTF
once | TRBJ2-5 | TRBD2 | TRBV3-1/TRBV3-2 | TGTGCCAGCAGCCAAAATGCGGGGGAGGAGACCCAGTACTTC | CASSQNAGEETQYF
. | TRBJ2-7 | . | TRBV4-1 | TGCGCCAGCAGCCAAGGGGTTTGGCCACGGAAAGGCTCCTACGAGCAGTACTTC | CASSQGVWPRKGSYEQYF
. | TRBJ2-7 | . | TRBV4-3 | TGCGCCAGCAGCCAGATTGCTAACCAGGAGCAGTACTTC | CASSQIANQEQYF
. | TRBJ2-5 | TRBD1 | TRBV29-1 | TGCAGCACCAGGGGCTCCGGGACAGAAGAGACCCAGTACTTC | CSTRGSGTEETQYF
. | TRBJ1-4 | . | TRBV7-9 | TGTGCCAGCAGCTTAGTTCCCGGAAAACTGTTTTTT | CASSLVPGKLFF
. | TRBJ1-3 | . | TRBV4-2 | TGTGCCAGCAGCCAAGCAGGGTTTTATGGAAACACCATATATTTT | CASSQAGFYGNTIYF
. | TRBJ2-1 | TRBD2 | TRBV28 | TGTGCCAGCAGTCCCGGACTAGCGGGAGTTGAGCAGTTCTTC | CASSPGLAGVEQFF
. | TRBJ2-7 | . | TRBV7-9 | TGTGCCAGCAGCTCGTACAGGGTAACCGTTTTC | CASSSYRVTVF
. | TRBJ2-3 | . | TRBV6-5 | TGTGCCAGCAGTTCTCAGTTGGGCACAGATACGCAGTATTTT | CASSSQLGTDTQYF
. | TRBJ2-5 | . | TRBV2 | TGTGCCAGCAGCAGTGGGCAAGAGACCCAGTACTTC | CASSSGQETQYF
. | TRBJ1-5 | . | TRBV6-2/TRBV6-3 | TGTGCCAGCAGTTGGGGCCATAAGGGCAATCAGCCCCAGCATTTT | CASSWGHKGNQPQHF
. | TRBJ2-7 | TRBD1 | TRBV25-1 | TGTGCCAGCAGCGGCCGGGACAGGGGTTACGAGCAGTACTTC | CASSGRDRGYEQYF
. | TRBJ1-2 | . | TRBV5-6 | TGTGCCAGCAGCTTGCTGGGAGGCGGCTACACCTTC | CASSLLGGGYTF
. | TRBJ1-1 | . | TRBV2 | TGTGCCAGCAGGCTCGAGGGACCCGCGAACACTGAAGCTTTCTTT | CASRLEGPANTEAFF
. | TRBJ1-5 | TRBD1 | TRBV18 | TGTGCCAGCTCACGCGGTGGGACAGGGGTGAGCAATCAGCCCCAGCATTTT | CASSRGGTGVSNQPQHF
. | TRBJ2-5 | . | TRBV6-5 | TGTGCCAGCAGCCATTACGGCAATGCGGAGACCCAGTACTTC | CASSHYGNAETQYF
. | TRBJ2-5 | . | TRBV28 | TGTGCCAGCAGTTTGGGGGGGGGCGGAAAGACCCAGTACTTC | CASSLGGGGKTQYF
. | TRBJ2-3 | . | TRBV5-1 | TGCGCCAGCAGCTGGCAGGACCAGAGCACAGATACGCAGTATTTT | CASSWQDQSTDTQYF
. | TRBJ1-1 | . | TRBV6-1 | TGTGCCAGCAGTGATCGAGACCCGAGAACTGAAGCTTTCTTT | CASSDRDPRTEAFF
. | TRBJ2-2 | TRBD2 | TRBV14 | TGTGCCAGCAGCCCTAGGACGGGAGGGTCAGCCGGGGAGCTGTTTTTT | CASSPRTGGSAGELFF
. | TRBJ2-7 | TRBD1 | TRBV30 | TGTGCCTGGAGGGGACAGGGTTACTACGAGCAGTACTTC | CAWRGQGYYEQYF
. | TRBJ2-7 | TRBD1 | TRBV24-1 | TGTGCCACCAGTGATTCAGGGACAGGGAGGTACGAGCAGTACTTC | CATSDSGTGRYEQYF
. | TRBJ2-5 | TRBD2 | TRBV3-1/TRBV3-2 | TGTGCCAGCAGCCAAGAGCTGGGACTAGTCCCCCAGTACTTC | CASSQELGLVPQYF
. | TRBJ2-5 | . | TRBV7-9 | TGTGCCAGCAGCTTACTGTCGTGGCAGGCCCAAGAGACCCAGTACTTC | CASSLLSWQAQETQYF
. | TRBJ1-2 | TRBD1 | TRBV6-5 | TGTGCCTACTCGCCCGGACAGGGGGCGGGTGGCTACACCTTC | CAYSPGQGAGGYTF
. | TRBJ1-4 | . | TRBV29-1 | TGCAGCGTTCTTGGGGACTCAAATGAAAAACTGTTTTTT | CSVLGDSNEKLFF
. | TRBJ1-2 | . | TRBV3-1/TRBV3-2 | TGTGCCAGCAGCCCTGCGGCTAACTATGGCTACACCTTC | CASSPAANYGYTF
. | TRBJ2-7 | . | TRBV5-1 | TGCGCCAGCAGCACGACGGACGAGCAGTACTTC | CASSTTDEQYF
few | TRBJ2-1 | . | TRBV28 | TGTGCCAGCAGTTTGCGGGGGCTGGCGTACGATGAGCAGTTCTTC | CASSLRGLAYDEQFF
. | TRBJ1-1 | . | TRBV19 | TGTGCCAGTAGTCCTACCGAGTGGGGTAGGACTGAAGCTTTCTTT | CASSPTEWGRTEAFF
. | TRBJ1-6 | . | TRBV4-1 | TGCGCCAGCAGCCAAGATTTATCCCCAGCAGGCTATAATTCACCCCTCCACTTT | CASSQDLSPAGYNSPLHF
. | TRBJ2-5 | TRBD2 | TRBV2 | TGTGCCAGCAGTTCCCGGGCGGGAGGAGAGACCCAGTACTTC | CASSSRAGGETQYF
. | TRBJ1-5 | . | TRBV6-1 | TGTGCCAGCAGTGCAGGCCTGGGGGTCAAGGGTCAGCCCCAGCATTTT | CASSAGLGVKGQPQHF
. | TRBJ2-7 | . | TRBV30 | TGTGCCTGGAGTGCGTGGCAGGGCTACGAGCAGTACTTC | CAWSAWQGYEQYF
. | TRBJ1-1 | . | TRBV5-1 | TGCGCCAGCAGCTTGAGGCAGGGGAACACTGAAGCTTTCTTT | CASSLRQGNTEAFF
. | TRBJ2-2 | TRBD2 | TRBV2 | TGTGCCAGCAGTCGACTAGCTCCCACCGGGGAGCTGTTTTTT | CASSRLAPTGELFF
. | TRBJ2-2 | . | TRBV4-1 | TGCGCCAGCAGCCAGGACCTCGACACCGGGGAGCTGTTTTTT | CASSQDLDTGELFF
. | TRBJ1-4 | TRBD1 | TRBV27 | TGTGCCAGCAGTCCACAGGGGGGCGGACTGTTTTTT | CASSPQGGGLFF
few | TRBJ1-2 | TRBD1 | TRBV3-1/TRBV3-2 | TGTGCCAGCAGTCCAGGACAGGGTGGTTATGGCTACACCTTC | CASSPGQGGYGYTF
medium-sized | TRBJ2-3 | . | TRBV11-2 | TGTGCCAGCAGCTCCCAGAGGGATACGCAGTATTTT | CASSSQRDTQYF